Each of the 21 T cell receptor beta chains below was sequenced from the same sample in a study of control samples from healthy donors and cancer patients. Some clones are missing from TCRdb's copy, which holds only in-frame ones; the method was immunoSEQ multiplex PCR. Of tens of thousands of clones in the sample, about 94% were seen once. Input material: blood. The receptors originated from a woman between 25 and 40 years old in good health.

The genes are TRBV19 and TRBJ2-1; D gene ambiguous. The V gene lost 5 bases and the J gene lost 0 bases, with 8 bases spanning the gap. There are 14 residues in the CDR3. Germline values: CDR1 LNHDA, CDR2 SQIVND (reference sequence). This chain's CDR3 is CASSEYSSYNEQFF. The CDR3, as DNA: TGTGCCAGTAGTGAGTATAGCTCCTACAATGAGCAGTTCTTC. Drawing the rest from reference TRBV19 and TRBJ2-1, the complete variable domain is DGGITQSPKYLFRKEGQNVTLSCEQNLNHDAMYWYRQDPGQGLRLIYYSQIVNDFQKGDIAEGYSVSREKKESFPLTVTSAQKNPTAFYLCASSEYSSYNEQFFGPGTRLTVL.

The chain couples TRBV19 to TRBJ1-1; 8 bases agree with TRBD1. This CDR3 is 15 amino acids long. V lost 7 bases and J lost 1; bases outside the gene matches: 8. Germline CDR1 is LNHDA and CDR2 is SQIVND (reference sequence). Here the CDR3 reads CASIPEGQGNTEAFF. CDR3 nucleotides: TGTGCCAGTATTCCGGAAGGACAGGGGAACACTGAAGCTTTCTTT.

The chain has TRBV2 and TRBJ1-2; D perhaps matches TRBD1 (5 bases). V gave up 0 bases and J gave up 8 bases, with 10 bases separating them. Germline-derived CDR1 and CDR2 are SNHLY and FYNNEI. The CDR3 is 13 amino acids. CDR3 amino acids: CASSEARQYGYTF. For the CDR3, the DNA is TGTGCCAGCAGTGAAGCACGACAGTACGGCTACACCTTC.

For the CDR3, the DNA is TGTGCCGTCGCGACTAGCGGGGATAGCACAGATACGCAGTATTTT. This codes for CAVATSGDSTDTQYF. The rearrangement joins TRBV10-3 to TRBJ2-3; 11 positions match TRBD2. The CDR3 consists of 15 residues. The germline V gene encodes CDR1 ENHRY and CDR2 SYGVKD. V lost 11 bases and J lost 0; bases outside the gene matches: 7.

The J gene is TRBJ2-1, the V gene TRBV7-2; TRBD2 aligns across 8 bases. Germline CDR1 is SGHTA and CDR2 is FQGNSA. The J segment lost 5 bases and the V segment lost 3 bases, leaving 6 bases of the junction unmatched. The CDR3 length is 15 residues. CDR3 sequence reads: CASSFIAGPNNEQFF. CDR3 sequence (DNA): TGTGCCAGCAGCTTCATAGCGGGGCCTAACAATGAGCAGTTCTTC.

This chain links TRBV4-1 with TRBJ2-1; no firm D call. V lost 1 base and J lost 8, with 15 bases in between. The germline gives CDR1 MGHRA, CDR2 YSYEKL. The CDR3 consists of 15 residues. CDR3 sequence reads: CASSQGDPVRDEQFF. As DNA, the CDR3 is TGCGCCAGCAGCCAAGGAGATCCCGTAAGAGATGAGCAGTTCTTC.

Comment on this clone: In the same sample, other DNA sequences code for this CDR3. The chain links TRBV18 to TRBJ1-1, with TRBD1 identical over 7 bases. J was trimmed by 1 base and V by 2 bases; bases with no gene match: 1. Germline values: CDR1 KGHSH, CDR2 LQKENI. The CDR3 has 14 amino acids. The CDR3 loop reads CASSPGQANTEAFF. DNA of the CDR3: TGTGCCAGCTCACCAGGACAGGCGAACACTGAAGCTTTCTTT.

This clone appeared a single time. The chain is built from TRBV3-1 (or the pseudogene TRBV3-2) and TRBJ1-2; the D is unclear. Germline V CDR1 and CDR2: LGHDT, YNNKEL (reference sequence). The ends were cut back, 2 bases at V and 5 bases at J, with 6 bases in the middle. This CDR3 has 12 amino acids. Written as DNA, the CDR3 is TGTGCCAGCAGCCAAACAGAGTATGGCTACACCTTC. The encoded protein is CASSQTEYGYTF.

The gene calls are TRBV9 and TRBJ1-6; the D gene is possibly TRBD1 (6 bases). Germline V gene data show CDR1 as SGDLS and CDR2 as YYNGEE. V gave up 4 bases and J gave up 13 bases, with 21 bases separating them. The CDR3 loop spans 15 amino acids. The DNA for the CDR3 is TGTGCCAGCAGCCCCCACGGGGGCGAGGTGGGTCCCCTCCACTTT. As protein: CASSPHGGEVGPLHF.

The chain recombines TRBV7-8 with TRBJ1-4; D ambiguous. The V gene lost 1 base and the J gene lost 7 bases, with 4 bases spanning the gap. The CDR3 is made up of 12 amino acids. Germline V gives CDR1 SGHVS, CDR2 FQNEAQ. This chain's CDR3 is CASSLVGEKLFF. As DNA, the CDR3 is TGTGCCAGCAGCTTAGTTGGTGAAAAACTGTTTTTT. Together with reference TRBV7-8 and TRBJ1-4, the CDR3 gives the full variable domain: GAGVSQSPRYKVAKRGQDVALRCDPISGHVSLFWYQQALGQGPEFLTYFQNEAQLDKSGLPSDRFFAERPEGSVSTLKIQRTQQEDSAVYLCASSLVGEKLFFGSGTQLSVL.

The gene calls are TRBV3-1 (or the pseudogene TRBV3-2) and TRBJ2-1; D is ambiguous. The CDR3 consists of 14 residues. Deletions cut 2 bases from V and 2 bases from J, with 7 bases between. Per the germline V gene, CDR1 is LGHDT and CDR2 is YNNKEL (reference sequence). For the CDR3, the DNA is TGTGCCAGCAGCCAACAACAAACCTACAATGAGCAGTTCTTC. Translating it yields CASSQQQTYNEQFF.

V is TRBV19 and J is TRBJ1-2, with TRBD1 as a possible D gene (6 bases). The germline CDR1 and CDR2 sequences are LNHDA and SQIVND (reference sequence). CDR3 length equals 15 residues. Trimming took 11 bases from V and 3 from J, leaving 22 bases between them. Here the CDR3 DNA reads TGTGCCGGGATGAGTTCGGGGGGCCCCGACTATGGCTACACCTTC. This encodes CAGMSSGGPDYGYTF.

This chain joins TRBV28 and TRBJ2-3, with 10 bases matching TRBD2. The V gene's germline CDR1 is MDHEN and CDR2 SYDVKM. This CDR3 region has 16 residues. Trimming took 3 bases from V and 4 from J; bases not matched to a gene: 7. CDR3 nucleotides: TGTGCCAGCAGTTTGGGCAGCGGGGGGGCCTCAGATACGCAGTATTTT. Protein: CASSLGSGGASDTQYF. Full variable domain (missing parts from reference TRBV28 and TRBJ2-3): DVKVTQSSRYLVKRTGEKVFLECVQDMDHENMFWYRQDPGLGLRLIYFSYDVKMKEKGDIPEGYSVSREKKERFSLILESASTNQTSMYLCASSLGSGGASDTQYFGPGTRLTVL.

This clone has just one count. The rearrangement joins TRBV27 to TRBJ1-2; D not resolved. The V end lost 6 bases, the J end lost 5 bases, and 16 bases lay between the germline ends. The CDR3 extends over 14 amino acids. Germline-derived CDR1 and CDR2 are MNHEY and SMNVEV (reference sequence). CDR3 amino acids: CASSRADRGYGYTF. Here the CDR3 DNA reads TGTGCCAGCAGCCGCGCTGATAGAGGTTATGGCTACACCTTC.

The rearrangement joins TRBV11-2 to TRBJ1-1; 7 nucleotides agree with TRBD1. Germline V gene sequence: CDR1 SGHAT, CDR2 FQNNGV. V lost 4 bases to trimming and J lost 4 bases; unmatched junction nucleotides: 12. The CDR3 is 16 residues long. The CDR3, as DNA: TGTGCCAGCAGCTCAACTCTGTTGGCAGGGGGCACTGAAGCTTTCTTT. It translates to CASSSTLLAGGTEAFF.

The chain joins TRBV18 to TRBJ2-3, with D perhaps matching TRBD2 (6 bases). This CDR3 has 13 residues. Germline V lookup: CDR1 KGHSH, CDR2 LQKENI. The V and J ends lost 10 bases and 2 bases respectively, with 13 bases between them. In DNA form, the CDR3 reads TGTGCCACTATCCTAGCGAACACAGATACGCAGTATTTT. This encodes CATILANTDTQYF.

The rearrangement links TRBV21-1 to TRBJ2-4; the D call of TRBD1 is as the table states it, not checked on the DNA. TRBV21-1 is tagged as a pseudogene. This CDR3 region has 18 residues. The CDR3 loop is CASSKGQGNLLAKNIQYF. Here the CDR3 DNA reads TGTGCCAGCAGCAAAGGGCAGGGGAACCTCCTAGCCAAAAACATTCAGTACTTC.

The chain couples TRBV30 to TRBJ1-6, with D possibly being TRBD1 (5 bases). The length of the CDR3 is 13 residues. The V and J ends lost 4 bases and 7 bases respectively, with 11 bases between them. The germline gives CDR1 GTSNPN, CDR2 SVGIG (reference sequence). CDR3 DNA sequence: TGTGCCTGGAACTTGGCAGGGAATTCACCCCTCCACTTT. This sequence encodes CAWNLAGNSPLHF.

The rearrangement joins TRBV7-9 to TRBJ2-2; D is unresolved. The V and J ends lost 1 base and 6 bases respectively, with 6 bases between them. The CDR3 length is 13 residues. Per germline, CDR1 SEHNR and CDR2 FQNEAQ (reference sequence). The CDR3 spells CASSLGGAGELFF. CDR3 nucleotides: TGTGCCAGCAGCTTAGGTGGGGCCGGGGAGCTGTTTTTT.

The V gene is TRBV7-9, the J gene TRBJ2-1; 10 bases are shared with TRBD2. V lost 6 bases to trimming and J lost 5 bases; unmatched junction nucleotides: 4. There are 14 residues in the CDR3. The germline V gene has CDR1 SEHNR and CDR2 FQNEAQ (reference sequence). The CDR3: CASRGLAADNEQFF. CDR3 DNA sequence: TGTGCCAGCAGAGGACTAGCGGCTGACAATGAGCAGTTCTTC.

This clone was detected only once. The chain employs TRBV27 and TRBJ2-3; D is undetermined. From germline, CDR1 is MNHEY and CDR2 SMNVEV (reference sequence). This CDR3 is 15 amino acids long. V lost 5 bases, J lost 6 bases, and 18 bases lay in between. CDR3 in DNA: TGTGCCAGCAGTGCAGCGATCCAACCGGCTGATACGCAGTATTTT. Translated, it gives CASSAAIQPADTQYF.